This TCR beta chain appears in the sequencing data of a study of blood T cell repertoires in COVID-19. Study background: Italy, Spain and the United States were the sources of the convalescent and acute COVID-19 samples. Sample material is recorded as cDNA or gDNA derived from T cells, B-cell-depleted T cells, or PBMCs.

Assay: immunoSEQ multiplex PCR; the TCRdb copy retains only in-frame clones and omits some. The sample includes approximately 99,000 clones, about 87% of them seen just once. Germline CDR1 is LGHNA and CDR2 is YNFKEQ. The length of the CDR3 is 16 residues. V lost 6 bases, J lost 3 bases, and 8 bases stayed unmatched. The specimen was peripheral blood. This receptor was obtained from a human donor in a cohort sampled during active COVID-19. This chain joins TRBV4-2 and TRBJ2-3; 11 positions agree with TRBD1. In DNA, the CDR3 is TGTGCCAGCAGGGGGACAGGGGGAAGTCAGACAGATACGCAGTATTTT. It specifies CASRGTGGSQTDTQYF.